The sequence of this T cell receptor (beta chain) was determined in a study of blood T cell repertoires in COVID-19. Study details: COVID-19 samples collected from the United States, Italy and Spain covered acute and convalescent phases. The cDNA or gDNA used as material had been derived from T cells, B-cell-depleted T cells, or PBMCs.

In the study's own analysis: Reference gene primer amplification gave nucleated cell count estimates. Clones were read by immunoSEQ multiplex PCR, and TCRdb kept only the in-frame ones, dropping some. V, J and clone size derive from that table, while D and trimming were established from the DNA sequence. The profile shows more than 150,000 clones, approximately 86% of them singletons. Patients of the Seattle cohort, enrolled during active infection, were followed longitudinally. The CDR3 contains 14 residues. Germline V gene sequence: CDR1 SEHNR, CDR2 FQNEAQ (reference sequence). Trimming took 5 bases from V and 6 from J, leaving 14 bases between them.

This chain uses TRBV7-9 with TRBJ2-1, with a possible D match to TRBD1 (6 bases). The clonotype was recovered from a man aged 55 to 70 with COVID-19, enrolled during active disease. Sequenced material: peripheral blood. CDR3 sequence: CASSPRTDTNEQFF. The CDR3, as DNA: TGTGCCAGCAGCCCAAGGACAGATACCAATGAGCAGTTCTTC.